This is a list of T cell receptor beta chains from one sample in a study of blood T cell repertoires in COVID-19. TCRdb's copy holds only in-frame clones and misses some; the assay was immunoSEQ multiplex PCR. The profile shows 150,000 to 200,000 clones, 80% to 90% of them singletons. What was sequenced was peripheral blood. These receptors were collected from a man in his 70s with active or convalescent COVID-19. Each CDR3 is given with its conserved first and last residue. The D gene is left open where the match is weak. Part of the rows lack a size; the others show once, few, many or a class for expanded clones.

V	J	size	D	DNA	CDR3
TRBV6-2/TRBV6-3	TRBJ1-1	NA	NA	TGTGCCAGCAGTTACGTGGGCAGTTATATGAACACTGAAGCTTTCTTT	CASSYVGSYMNTEAFF
TRBV27	TRBJ2-1	NA	NA	TGTGCCAGCAGCTTCCTAGACAGAGGCTCCTACAATGAGCAGTTCTTC	CASSFLDRGSYNEQFF
TRBV27	TRBJ1-2	NA	NA	TGTGCCAGCAGTTTATTGAACTCAGGGAGCTACACCTTC	CASSLLNSGSYTF
TRBV23-1	TRBJ2-7	once	TRBD2	TGCGCCAGCAGTCAATCGACTAGCTGGCCTCTCTTC	CASSQSTSWPLF
TRBV7-8	TRBJ1-1	NA	NA	TGTGCCAGCAGCTTATCGACACCGAACACTGAAGCTTTCTTT	CASSLSTPNTEAFF
TRBV28	TRBJ2-1	NA	NA	TGTGCCAGCGGAATTTCCGCAGGGGGGAATGAGCAGTTCTTC	CASGISAGGNEQFF
TRBV5-1	TRBJ2-1	few	TRBD1	TGCGCCAGCAGCCGTACAGGGGGCGCCTACAATGAGCAGTTCTTC	CASSRTGGAYNEQFF
TRBV28	TRBJ1-4	few	NA	TGTGCCAGCAGCCTAGGACAGACTAATGAAAAACTGTTTTTT	CASSLGQTNEKLFF
TRBV7-8	TRBJ1-5	NA	NA	TGTGCCAGCAGCTTAGGGACAGCTTCCAATCAGCCCCAGCATTTT	CASSLGTASNQPQHF
TRBV29-1	TRBJ1-1	many	NA	TGCAGCGTTGGCCACGGGAACACTGAAGCTTTCTTT	CSVGHGNTEAFF
TRBV5-4	TRBJ2-1	NA	NA	TGTGCCAGCAGCTTGACCGGGGGTAACAATGAGCAGTTCTTC	CASSLTGGNNEQFF
TRBV18	TRBJ2-5	NA	TRBD2	TGTGCCAGCTCTCCGGCCCGGGAGGGGGAGACCCAGTACTTC	CASSPAREGETQYF
TRBV6-5	TRBJ1-2	NA	NA	TGTGCCAGCAGAGCGACGGGGGGTTCCTATGGCTACACCTTC	CASRATGGSYGYTF
TRBV24-1	TRBJ2-3	once	NA	TGTGCCACCAGTGAACCAGGGACAAATCCCACAGATACGCAGTATTTT	CATSEPGTNPTDTQYF
TRBV28	TRBJ2-7	NA	NA	TGTGCCAGCAGTTCGGTCGGGGCCTACGAGCAGTACTTC	CASSSVGAYEQYF
TRBV19	TRBJ1-6	once	TRBD1	TGTGCCAGTAGTCAAAGGGCAGGGGGCGACTATAATTCACCCCTCCACTTT	CASSQRAGGDYNSPLHF
TRBV5-1	TRBJ2-1	NA	NA	TGCGCCAGCAGCTTGGTGGGGGGAGAGTATAATGAGCAGTTCTTC	CASSLVGGEYNEQFF
TRBV5-8	TRBJ1-5	NA	NA	TGTGCCAGCAGCTTTGGAGGGAGTGATCAGCCCCAGCATTTT	CASSFGGSDQPQHF
TRBV6-5	TRBJ1-2	NA	TRBD1	TGTGCCAGGACAGGGCCGGAGGGCTACACCTTC	CARTGPEGYTF
TRBV10-1	TRBJ2-1	NA	TRBD2	TGCGCCAGCATCCCGGGACTAGCGGGGGGGTTTCACAATGAGCAGTTCTTC	CASIPGLAGGFHNEQFF
TRBV7-2	TRBJ2-5	NA	TRBD1	TGTGCCAGCAGCTCTACAGGGGGCTTAGAGACCCAGTACTTC	CASSSTGGLETQYF
TRBV4-1	TRBJ2-6	NA	TRBD1	TGCGCCAGCAGCCAAGATTGGGGGAGGGACAGGGTTTCGCCGGCCAACGTCCTGACTTTC	CASSQDWGRDRVSPANVLTF
TRBV6-7	TRBJ1-1	NA	NA	TGTGCCAGCAGCCCGGGCACTGAAGCTTTCTTT	CASSPGTEAFF
TRBV29-1	TRBJ2-3	NA	NA	TGCAGCGTCGGGGAATACACAGATACGCAGTATTTT	CSVGEYTDTQYF
TRBV18	TRBJ1-2	NA	TRBD1	TGTGCCAGCTCACCCCGGGACAGTGGGGGGACCTATGGCTACACCTTC	CASSPRDSGGTYGYTF
TRBV27	TRBJ1-6	NA	NA	TGTGCCAGCAGCCCGTTTCCAGGGCCGTATTCACCCCTCCACTTT	CASSPFPGPYSPLHF
TRBV19	TRBJ1-6	NA	NA	TGTGCCAGTAGTATAGACTGGCGGTCACCCCTCCACTTT	CASSIDWRSPLHF
TRBV5-5	TRBJ2-3	NA	TRBD1	TGTGCCAGCAGCTTGTCAGGGGGCGCGATAAGCACAGATACGCAGTATTTT	CASSLSGGAISTDTQYF
TRBV6-5	TRBJ2-7	many	NA	TGTGCCACCAAAGCCCAGGACTACGAGCAGTACTTC	CATKAQDYEQYF